This passage covers 13 T cell receptor beta chains from one sample sequenced in a study of shared clonotypes between healthy human individuals. Sequencing was performed with immunoSEQ multiplex PCR; in TCRdb, only in-frame clones are kept and a portion is missing. The table lists under 2,000,000 clones, roughly 95% of them singletons. Terminally differentiated effector memory CD45RA+ cells were excluded by CCR7 positive selection of CD45RO-negative cells. The sequenced sample consisted of naive CD8+ T cells sorted from blood. The source is a man aged 18 to 29 in good health.

The table lists this clone with a count of one. The V gene is TRBV19, the J gene TRBJ2-7, with 9 bases aligning to TRBD2. With V trimmed by 5 bases and J by 0 bases, 5 bases remained unmatched. The CDR3 contains 15 residues. Germline CDR1 and CDR2: LNHDA and SQIVND (reference sequence). The CDR3: CASSWFSGSSYEQYF. CDR3 nucleotide sequence: TGTGCCAGTAGTTGGTTTAGCGGGAGCTCCTACGAGCAGTACTTC.

This clone was seen only a few times. The same CDR3 can be traced to other DNA sequences in this sample. This rearrangement joins TRBV13 to TRBJ1-2; 9 nucleotides align to TRBD1. In germline, CDR1 is PRHDT, CDR2 FYEKMQ (reference sequence). CDR3 length: 13 residues. V trimming: 5 bases; J trimming: 5 bases; junction bases outside the gene matches: 3. CDR3 DNA sequence: TGTGCCAGCAGCCGACAGGGGGATTATGGCTACACCTTC. It is translated as CASSRQGDYGYTF.

The V and J genes are TRBV4-2 and TRBJ1-4, with 7 bases that match TRBD1. J lost 8 bases, V lost 5 bases, and 14 bases had no gene match. The CDR3 spans 16 residues. From germline, CDR1 is LGHNA and CDR2 YNFKEQ. The CDR3 region has the DNA TGTGCCAGCAGCTTACATCACCAGGGGGAGGAAGAAAAACTGTTTTTT. Translated, it gives CASSLHHQGEEEKLFF.

This sequence joins TRBV11-2 and TRBJ1-6; possibly TRBD1 for D (5 bases). The germline V and J ends were trimmed by 3 bases and 10 bases, with 10 bases remaining between them. The CDR3 extends over 13 amino acids. CDR1 is SGHAT, CDR2 FQNNGV, per germline. The CDR3 DNA reads TGTGCCAGCAGCTTGGGGACGCAGTCACCCCTCCACTTT. Translated: CASSLGTQSPLHF. The whole variable domain, filled in from reference TRBV11-2 and TRBJ1-6, reads EAGVAQSPRYKIIEKRQSVAFWCNPISGHATLYWYQQILGQGPKLLIQFQNNGVVDDSQLPKDRFSAERLKGVDSTLKIQPAKLEDSAVYLCASSLGTQSPLHFGNGTRLTVT.

The V call is TRBV5-1, the J call TRBJ2-7; D gene unclear. The ends were cut back, 5 bases at V and 6 bases at J, with 12 bases in the middle. CDR3 length equals 12 residues. Germline V gene sequence: CDR1 SGHRS, CDR2 YFSETQ. The CDR3 sequence: CASSLQTGEQYF. CDR3 in DNA: TGCGCCAGCAGTCTCCAAACGGGCGAGCAGTACTTC.

V is TRBV2 and J is TRBJ1-4, with D unresolved. Germline CDR1 SNHLY, CDR2 FYNNEI. There are 14 residues in the CDR3. Trimming shortened V by 8 bases and J by 6 bases, and 16 bases separated the two germline ends. The DNA of the CDR3 is TGTGCCAGCCACGGTCGACGAACATATGAAAAACTGTTTTTT. Translating it yields CASHGRRTYEKLFF.

V usage is TRBV7-6 and J usage is TRBJ1-1; TRBD1 aligns across 8 bases. Germline V gene data show CDR1 as SGHVS and CDR2 as FNYEAQ. The ends lost 1 base at V and 8 bases at J; junction bases unmatched: 9. The CDR3 has 15 amino acids. The DNA of the CDR3 is TGTGCCAGCAGCTTAGGTTGGCCAGGGGGCGGGGAAGCTTTCTTT. Protein product: CASSLGWPGGGEAFF.

This chain uses TRBV4-1 with TRBJ2-7, with D possibly matching TRBD2 (6 bases). From germline, CDR1 is MGHRA and CDR2 YSYEKL. Trimming removed 0 bases from V and 5 bases from J, with 14 bases in between. This CDR3 spans 15 amino acids. DNA of the CDR3: TGCGCCAGCAGCCAAGAGGGGGGAGGTAGGGACGAGCAGTACTTC. Amino acids: CASSQEGGGRDEQYF.

The gene calls are TRBV15 and TRBJ1-4; 7 positions match TRBD1. This CDR3 contains 15 residues. V was clipped by 8 bases and J by 5 bases; unmatched bases: 11. CDR1 and CDR2 from the germline V gene are LNHNV and YYDKDF (reference sequence). The CDR3 coding sequence is TGTGCCACCGGAGAAGAGGGACAGTGGAATGAAAAACTGTTTTTT. This translates into CATGEEGQWNEKLFF. Filled out from reference TRBV15 and TRBJ1-4, the complete variable domain reads DAMVIQNPRYQVTQFGKPVTLSCSQTLNHNVMYWYQQKSSQAPKLLFHYYDKDFNNEADTPDNFQSRRPNTSFCFLDIRSPGLGDTAMYLCATGEEGQWNEKLFFGSGTQLSVL.

This chain joins TRBV11-2 and TRBJ1-1; D is undetermined. The CDR3 contains 12 residues. V lost 5 bases to trimming and J lost 1 base, with 5 bases between them. Germline CDR1 and CDR2: SGHAT and FQNNGV. The CDR3 loop is CASSQTNTEAFF. The CDR3 region has the DNA TGTGCCAGCAGCCAGACGAACACTGAAGCTTTCTTT.

V usage is TRBV13 and J usage is TRBJ1-2, with D possibly matching TRBD1 (6 bases). This CDR3 has 14 amino acids. V gave up 4 bases and J gave up 3 bases, with 12 bases separating them. From germline, CDR1 is PRHDT and CDR2 FYEKMQ (reference sequence). This CDR3 reads CASSSGGTHYGYTF. CDR3 nucleotide sequence: TGTGCCAGCAGCTCCGGGGGCACCCACTATGGCTACACCTTC. Full variable domain (outside the CDR3, taken from reference TRBV13 and TRBJ1-2): AAGVIQSPRHLIKEKRETATLKCYPIPRHDTVYWYQQGPGQDPQFLISFYEKMQSDKGSIPDRFSAQQFSDYHSELNMSSLELGDSALYFCASSSGGTHYGYTFGSGTRLTVV.

The rearrangement uses TRBV6-1 and TRBJ2-1, with TRBD1 matching over 9 bases. Germline trimming cut 8 bases from V and 0 bases from J; bases unmatched to any gene: 5. The CDR3 is made up of 15 amino acids. The germline V gene encodes CDR1 MNHNS and CDR2 SASEGT. CDR3 residues: CASCLDRGSYNEQFF. The DNA for the CDR3 is TGTGCCAGCTGCTTGGACAGGGGCTCCTACAATGAGCAGTTCTTC.

This clone was detected only once. The chain is built from TRBV27 and TRBJ1-4; the D gene is possibly TRBD1 (6 bases). The CDR3 extends over 16 amino acids. The V and J ends lost 5 bases and 3 bases respectively, with 16 bases between them. CDR1 and CDR2 (germline): MNHEY, SMNVEV (reference sequence). The DNA of the CDR3 is TGTGCCAGCAGTCCATTTGAGGGGGGACCTAATGAAAAACTGTTTTTT. It yields the protein CASSPFEGGPNEKLFF.